The subject of this entry is one T cell receptor beta chain. What this receptor recognizes is not known. Base-call qualities are not available, and no considerably larger clone is one nucleotide away. Each collaborating institution followed its own protocols to collect whole blood in K2EDTA tubes. Collaborator samples were shipped for TCRbeta analysis as frozen whole blood, isolated PBMCs, or DNA extracted from either sample type. The immunoSEQ Assay, a bias-controlled multiplex PCR, was used to amplify TCRbeta CDR3 regions from genomic DNA. In the source study's methods: The number of nucleated cells in each sample was estimated from the amplification of reference gene primers within the assay. To quantify the absolute abundance of each unique TCRbeta CDR3 rearrangement, sequence reads were collapsed and filtered. For each sample, productive Simpson clonality was calculated as the square root of Simpson's diversity index over productive rearrangements. In TCRdb, the immuneACCESS table is reduced to in-frame sequences with V and J assigned. These tables do not hold every clone; where another copy was compared, an unresolved V gene accounts for under half, and the others remain unexplained. V and J calls and clone size are those listed in that table; D and trimming were worked out from the DNA. The table for this sample lists some 70,000 clones; approximately 80% of them were counted only once. The ten largest account for approximately 22% of the sample.

The data derive from a study of blood T cell repertoires in COVID-19 (dated by TCRdb to the early 2020s). For the wider study: The collaborator samples originated in the United States, Italy and Spain and spanned the acute and convalescent phases of COVID-19. The material from the prospective study consisted of cDNA or gDNA derived from T cells, B-cell-depleted T cells, or PBMCs. A freely available public database, intended as a resource for researchers studying the immune response to SARS-CoV-2, is where the repertoires were released. The dataset comprised deeply sampled blood TCRbeta repertoires from subjects exposed to, actively infected with, or recovered from COVID-19. The samples were drawn from the first 160 participants of the ongoing ImmuneRACE study and from 1,254 subjects provided by 6 global collaborators. Where available, HLA class I and class II types were obtained from metadata supplied by the sample provider rather than from assay-based typing. Nearly every sample came with metadata listing a de-identified subject ID, COVID-19 status, age in years and sex. Paper-wide results and their limitations: How much clinical and demographic metadata was included differed by source and by participant, and the metadata was provided uncurated.

CDR1 SGHRS and CDR2 YFSETQ are derived from the germline V gene. The CDR3 numbers 14 residues from cysteine through phenylalanine. Just CDR3 DNA is preserved here, 42 bases in frame from base 1. Here V drops 4 bases and J drops 7 bases, and the junction holds 8 bases not matched to any gene. The clonotype was recovered from a woman aged 70-85 years with acute or convalescent COVID-19. The chain employs TRBV5-1 and TRBJ1-2; the junction holds 9 bases that match TRBD1. The sequencing sample was made of peripheral blood. The DNA reads TGCGCCAGCAGCCAAGGACAGGGGACCAGTGGCTACACCTTC. It translates to CASSQGQGTSGYTF. The CDR3 plus the reference TRBV5-1 and TRBJ1-2 genes for the other parts give the full variable domain: KAGVTQTPRYLIKTRGQQVTLSCSPISGHRSVSWYQQTPGQGLQFLFEYFSETQRNKGNFPGRFSGRQFSNSRSEMNVSTLELGDSALYLCASSQGQGTSGYTFGSGTRLTVV.